A selection of T cell receptor beta chains follows, all from one sample in a study of Tregs in tolerant kidney transplant recipients. Data came from immunoSEQ multiplex PCR; TCRdb stores just in-frame clones and leaves some out. The table includes 50,000 to 85,000 clones, approximately 92% detected once. This specimen consisted of CD8+ T cells from blood, obtained before the transplant. These receptors were taken from a human donor who received a combined kidney and bone marrow transplant. Both conserved end residues are part of each CDR3. D genes are given only for firm matches. Size values are once, few and many counts, or a class for expanded clones, and some rows have none.

J,D,size,V,CDR3,DNA
TRBJ1-2,-,-,TRBV4-1,CASSLSDSPFNYGYTF,TGCGCCAGCAGCCTCTCAGACAGCCCCTTTAACTATGGCTACACCTTC
TRBJ2-1,TRBD2,-,TRBV10-1,CASSEIGGAGDEQFF,TGCGCCAGCAGTGAAATCGGAGGAGCGGGAGATGAGCAGTTCTTC
TRBJ1-1,-,-,TRBV15,CATSPRRGVAEAFF,TGTGCCACCAGCCCTCGTCGGGGGGTGGCTGAAGCTTTCTTT
TRBJ2-3,TRBD2,-,TRBV5-6,CASSRTSGGPDTQYF,TGTGCCAGCAGTAGGACTAGCGGGGGGCCAGATACGCAGTATTTT
TRBJ2-3,-,-,TRBV5-1,CASSLAWGPGADTQYF,TGCGCCAGCAGCTTGGCATGGGGGCCTGGGGCAGATACGCAGTATTTT
TRBJ2-1,TRBD2,-,TRBV27,CASSLGTSGYNEQFF,TGTGCCAGCAGTTTAGGAACTAGCGGTTACAATGAGCAGTTCTTC
TRBJ2-7,TRBD2,-,TRBV7-9,CASNEREAPYEQYF,TGTGCCAGCAACGAGCGGGAGGCCCCGTACGAGCAGTACTTC
TRBJ2-1,-,few,TRBV9,CASSAPGSSFYEQFF,TGTGCCAGCAGCGCCCCAGGGTCCTCGTTCTATGAGCAGTTCTTC
TRBJ2-5,-,once,TRBV29-1,CSGTGLRAQYF,TGCAGCGGGACGGGACTCCGTGCCCAGTACTTC
TRBJ1-3,-,-,TRBV21-1,CASSKRGNTIYF,TGTGCCAGCAGCAAGCGTGGAAACACCATATATTTT
TRBJ2-3,TRBD1,medium-sized,TRBV6-4,CASSAGQGGADTQYF,TGTGCCAGCAGCGCGGGACAGGGAGGGGCAGATACGCAGTATTTT
TRBJ1-5,TRBD1,-,TRBV7-9,CASSLGGRRGNQPQHF,TGTGCCAGCAGCTTAGGAGGGCGCAGGGGGAATCAGCCCCAGCATTTT
TRBJ2-7,TRBD1,-,TRBV7-7,CASRATGTGDHEQYF,TGTGCCAGCAGAGCCACCGGGACAGGGGATCACGAGCAGTACTTC
TRBJ2-3,-,-,TRBV4-3,CASSQEFLDTQYF,TGCGCCAGCAGCCAAGAATTCCTAGATACGCAGTATTTT
TRBJ2-7,TRBD2,-,TRBV7-8,CASSLAAGGFDEQYF,TGTGCCAGCAGCTTAGCAGCGGGAGGATTCGACGAGCAGTACTTC
TRBJ2-1,-,once,TRBV11-2,CAILRAAGQEQFF,TGTGCCATCCTCCGGGCGGCGGGACAGGAGCAGTTCTTC
TRBJ1-5,-,-,TRBV29-1,CSVQGGGSNQPQHF,TGCAGCGTACAGGGAGGGGGTAGCAATCAGCCCCAGCATTTT
TRBJ2-3,-,-,TRBV7-2,CASSFGLVDTQYF,TGTGCCAGCAGCTTCGGACTCGTCGACACGCAGTATTTT
TRBJ2-1,-,-,TRBV19,CASSTMPNEQFF,TGTGCCAGTAGCACAATGCCCAATGAGCAGTTCTTC
TRBJ2-5,TRBD2,-,TRBV4-1,CASSQGSGSKETQYF,TGCGCCAGCAGCCAAGGAAGCGGGAGCAAAGAGACCCAGTACTTC
TRBJ1-5,-,-,TRBV6-5,CASGRGQPQHF,TGTGCTTCGGGCAGGGGTCAGCCCCAGCATTTT
TRBJ2-1,-,-,TRBV7-9,CASSWGVGSYNEQFF,TGTGCCAGCAGCTGGGGAGTCGGCTCCTACAATGAGCAGTTCTTC
TRBJ2-3,TRBD2,-,TRBV9,CASSVVSSGATDTQYF,TGTGCCAGCAGCGTAGTTAGTAGCGGGGCCACAGATACGCAGTATTTT